This passage covers 30 T cell receptor beta chains from one sample sequenced in a study of regulatory T cells in long-lasting Graves disease. Libraries of TCR beta came from iRepertoire HTBI primers plus Arm-PCR of CDR3 regions. TCRdb reanalysed the multiplex PCR reads using MiXCR and keeps one entry per CDR3 protein. The sample holds about 290,000 distinct CDR3 sequences, around a fifth seen once. Time point specified: persistent/refractory GD, antithyroid drugs over 5 years with positive TRAb. From PBMCs, RNA was extracted and then used to make the TCR library. The sequenced sample was peripheral blood mononuclear cells (PBMCs), obtained when the disease was refractory, from a patient treated with antithyroid drugs. The receptors originated from a female donor with Graves disease.

This chain joins TRBV9 and TRBJ2-5; D might be TRBD2 (6 bases). The V gene lost 0 bases and the J gene lost 9 bases, with 18 bases spanning the gap. CDR1 is SGDLS and CDR2 is YYNGEE in the germline V gene. The length of the CDR3 is 15 residues. CDR3: CASSVAGDPAEAQYF. CDR3 nucleotides: TGTGCCAGCAGCGTAGCGGGGGATCCGGCGGAGGCCCAGTACTTC.

This clonotype was recorded at least ten times. The rearrangement joins TRBV12-3 or TRBV12-4 to TRBJ2-5; 8 bases align to TRBD2. This CDR3 comprises 16 residues. The J segment lost 0 bases and the V segment lost 0 bases, leaving 3 bases of the junction unmatched. The CDR3 sequence is CASSLAASGYQETQYF. Here the CDR3 DNA reads TGTGCCAGCAGTTTAGCGGCTAGCGGGTACCAAGAGACCCAGTACTTC.

The V and J genes are TRBV20-1 and TRBJ2-2; tentatively, D is TRBD1 or TRBD2 (5 bases each). Looked up from germline, CDR1 is DFQATT and CDR2 is SNEGSKA (reference sequence). This CDR3 comprises 15 residues. Trimming left V 0 bases short and J 2 bases short, with 10 bases between. This CDR3 reads CSARDLGDNTGELFF. The DNA of the CDR3 is TGCAGTGCTAGAGATTTAGGGGACAACACCGGGGAGCTGTTTTTT.

The chain is built from TRBV7-6 and TRBJ2-7; 8 nucleotides line up with TRBD2. Germline V gene lookup returns CDR1 SGHVS and CDR2 FNYEAQ. The CDR3 covers 15 residues. V lost 1 base and J lost 1; bases outside the gene matches: 3. For the CDR3, the DNA is TGTGCCAGCAGCTTAGATGCGGGAGGATCCTACGAGCAGTACTTC. This translates into CASSLDAGGSYEQYF.

This clonotype was seen ten or more times. The chain couples TRBV2 to TRBJ2-2; no clear D gene. The length of the CDR3 is 13 residues. Germline V gene sequence: CDR1 SNHLY, CDR2 FYNNEI. The V and J ends lost 7 bases and 8 bases respectively, with 14 bases between them. The CDR3 reads CASTTVNHGELFF. The CDR3 bases are TGTGCCAGCACCACGGTGAACCATGGGGAGCTGTTTTTT.

The V and J genes are TRBV27 and TRBJ2-5; 8 bases fit TRBD2. V gave up 6 bases and J gave up 5 bases; unmatched junction bases: 11. CDR3 length equals 15 residues. Germline CDR1 and CDR2: MNHEY and SMNVEV (reference sequence). CDR3 residues: CASSPGTSNLETQYF. The CDR3 region has the DNA TGTGCCAGCAGCCCCGGGACTAGTAATCTGGAGACCCAGTACTTC.

This clonotype was detected ten times or more. The V gene is TRBV7-2, the J gene TRBJ2-7; a weak D match, TRBD1 (7 bases). The CDR3 is 17 residues long. Germline assignment: CDR1 SGHTA and CDR2 FQGNSA. Trimming took 1 base from V and 1 from J, leaving 17 bases between them. The CDR3 DNA is TGTGCCAGCAGCTTAGAAGGGGGCGGGAAGACTTCCTACGAGCAGTACTTC. Residues: CASSLEGGGKTSYEQYF.

This clonotype was found many times. This rearrangement joins TRBV20-1 to TRBJ1-1; 7 positions match TRBD1. The CDR3 totals 15 residues. Germline CDR1 DFQATT, CDR2 SNEGSKA (reference sequence). Trimming at V came to 1 base and at J to 4 bases, leaving 9 bases not matched to a gene. The CDR3 here is CSARGTTRQGTEAFF. For the CDR3, the DNA is TGCAGTGCTAGAGGTACCACTAGACAGGGCACTGAAGCTTTCTTT.

This clonotype was detected only a few times. This sequence joins TRBV2 and TRBJ1-1, with D hard to call. Trimming cost V 3 bases and J 1 base, with 12 bases left between them. The CDR3 spans 15 residues. Germline values: CDR1 SNHLY, CDR2 FYNNEI. The CDR3 spells CASSEWGIGNTEAFF. CDR3 DNA sequence: TGTGCCAGCAGTGAGTGGGGTATAGGGAACACTGAAGCTTTCTTT.

This clonotype came up a few times. The chain carries TRBV7-2 and TRBJ2-7; D may be TRBD2 (6 bases). The V gene's germline CDR1 is SGHTA and CDR2 FQGNSA. The CDR3 covers 13 residues. Trimming cost V 2 bases and J 5 bases, with 10 bases left between them. Here the CDR3 DNA reads TGTGCCAGCAGCTTATTGGGGGAGGACGAGCAGTACTTC. This sequence encodes CASSLLGEDEQYF.

In this sample, this clonotype turned up many times. This chain uses TRBV25-1 with TRBJ2-1; TRBD2 matches 9 bases. The germline V gene encodes CDR1 MGHDK and CDR2 SYGVNS. The V and J ends lost 4 bases and 7 bases, in that order; junction bases with no gene match: 5. The CDR3 runs 14 residues. CDR3 in amino acids: CASSARLAVNEQFF. Written as DNA, the CDR3 is TGTGCCAGCAGTGCCCGACTAGCGGTGAATGAGCAGTTCTTC.

V and J are TRBV7-9 and TRBJ2-7, with D maybe TRBD1 (6 bases). With 6 bases removed from V and 2 bases from J, the gap between germline ends came to 11 bases. The germline V gene has CDR1 SEHNR and CDR2 FQNEAQ (reference sequence). The length of the CDR3 is 13 residues. The CDR3 coding sequence is TGTGCCAGCAGACTCGGGACAACCTACGAGCAGTACTTC. Its protein product is CASRLGTTYEQYF.

The chain is built from TRBV7-3 and TRBJ2-2; D remains unclear. This CDR3 comprises 13 residues. The V end lost 3 bases, the J end lost 7 bases, and 9 bases lay between the germline ends. Germline values: CDR1 SGHTA, CDR2 FQGTGA. CDR3 sequence reads: CASSLLDGGELFF. The DNA of the CDR3 is TGTGCCAGCAGCTTGCTTGACGGCGGGGAGCTGTTTTTT.

This clonotype has a handful of counts. This chain connects TRBV18 to TRBJ2-4; TRBD2 matches at 9 bases. V lost 2 bases to trimming and J lost 9 bases; unmatched junction nucleotides: 8. Germline V gene data show CDR1 as KGHSH and CDR2 as LQKENI. The CDR3 spans 15 residues. This CDR3 is CASSPTSGRFSIQYF. In DNA, the CDR3 is TGTGCCAGCTCACCAACTAGCGGGCGTTTTAGCATTCAGTACTTC.

This rearrangement joins TRBV6-2 or TRBV6-3 to TRBJ1-2; the match to TRBD1 covers 8 bases. J lost 8 bases, V lost 6 bases, and 5 bases had no gene match. Germline V gene sequence: CDR1 MNHEY, CDR2 SVGEGT. The CDR3 is 12 amino acids. CDR3 nucleotide sequence: TGTGCCAGCAGCAGGGGGCTCGAAGGCTACACCTTC. As protein: CASSRGLEGYTF.

There are a few counts of this clonotype. CDR3 bases: TGCAGTGCTTCGACAGGGGGATCCTACGAGCAGTACTTC. As protein: CSASTGGSYEQYF. The J gene is TRBJ2-7, the V gene TRBV20-1, with 9 positions matching TRBD1. J lost 1 base, V lost 5 bases, and 3 bases had no gene match. The CDR3 is made up of 13 amino acids. From germline, CDR1 is DFQATT and CDR2 SNEGSKA (reference sequence).

This clonotype has only a few counts. This chain joins TRBV7-2 and TRBJ1-4; 7 bases match TRBD1. The CDR3 consists of 15 residues. The germline V gene has CDR1 SGHTA and CDR2 FQGNSA. Trimming cost V 5 bases and J 5 bases; bases outside gene matches: 8. The DNA for the CDR3 is TGTGCCAGCAGCCTCATGGGACAGCTAAATGAAAAACTGTTTTTT. The encoded protein is CASSLMGQLNEKLFF.

Ten or more counts support this clonotype. V is TRBV28 and J is TRBJ1-4; D gene ambiguous. Germline V gene sequence: CDR1 MDHEN, CDR2 SYDVKM. V shed 0 bases and J shed 6 bases, with 11 bases lying between them. CDR3 length equals 15 residues. The CDR3 nucleotides are TGTGCCAGCAGTTTATGGGCAGGTAGCCATGAAAAACTGTTTTTT. It codes for CASSLWAGSHEKLFF.

This clonotype was counted only a few times. The gene calls are TRBV20-1 and TRBJ1-1, with D tentatively TRBD1 (6 bases). Trimming cost V 6 bases and J 2 bases, with 13 bases left between them. The germline V gene encodes CDR1 DFQATT and CDR2 SNEGSKA (reference sequence). The CDR3 runs 13 residues. For the CDR3, the DNA is TGCAGTGCAAAGGACAGACTTAACACTGAAGCTTTCTTT. As protein: CSAKDRLNTEAFF.

V gene TRBV20-1 combines with J gene TRBJ2-7; 8 bases line up with TRBD1. CDR1 is DFQATT and CDR2 is SNEGSKA in the germline V gene (reference sequence). V shed 6 bases and J 3 bases; nucleotides not matched to a gene: 19. This CDR3 is built from 17 residues. CDR3 protein: CSATRQGSYQKGYEQYF. CDR3 DNA: TGCAGTGCGACCAGACAGGGGAGCTATCAAAAAGGCTACGAGCAGTACTTC.

In this sample, this clonotype turned up many times. The chain employs TRBV12-5 and TRBJ1-2; the D gene is possibly TRBD1 (5 bases). Trimming pared 8 bases from V and 1 base from J, leaving 8 bases between. CDR3 length: 12 amino acids. Germline CDR1 is LGHNT and CDR2 is FRNRAP. The chain's CDR3 is CASSTDNYGYTF. In nucleotides, the CDR3 is TGTGCTAGTTCGACAGATAACTATGGCTACACCTTC.

This clonotype was found a few times. A much larger clone lies a single base off, so this may be a read error. The genes are TRBV6-2 or TRBV6-3 and TRBJ2-7, with D hard to call. The CDR3 covers 15 residues. The V end was cut by 5 bases, the J end by 2 bases, with 16 bases between. Germline V gives CDR1 MNHEY, CDR2 SVGEGT. In DNA, the CDR3 is TGTGCCAGCAGTAAGGCAGGTTTCGACGCCTACGAGCAGTACTTC. Translating it yields CASSKAGFDAYEQYF.

Details on this clonotype: A much larger clone differs by one base, so this may be a read error. V usage is TRBV20-1 and J usage is TRBJ2-2; unclear D gene. The germline CDR1 and CDR2 sequences are DFQATT and SNEGSKA (reference sequence). The CDR3 has 12 amino acids. The V gene lost 4 bases and the J gene lost 7 bases, with 10 bases spanning the gap. In nucleotides, the CDR3 is TGCAGTGCTAAAGGACGGCGCGGGGAGCTGTTTTTT. It translates to CSAKGRRGELFF.

This clonotype was seen only once. The rearrangement links TRBV4-1 to TRBJ1-5; D unresolved. V dropped 0 bases and J dropped 5 bases, with 11 bases sitting between them. The CDR3 totals 15 residues. Germline CDR1 MGHRA, CDR2 YSYEKL. The CDR3 sequence is CASSQEVTGDQPQHF. The CDR3 nucleotides are TGCGCCAGCAGCCAAGAGGTCACCGGCGATCAGCCCCAGCATTTT.

This clonotype has a count of ten or more. V usage is TRBV5-1 and J usage is TRBJ1-4; D gene ambiguous. Germline V gives CDR1 SGHRS, CDR2 YFSETQ. Trimming left V 0 bases short and J 0 bases short, with 6 bases between. The CDR3 totals 15 residues. Written as DNA, the CDR3 is TGCGCCAGCAGCTTGGCCGGAACAACTAATGAAAAACTGTTTTTT. It codes for CASSLAGTTNEKLFF.

This clonotype was counted ten times or more. The V call is TRBV12-3 or TRBV12-4, the J call TRBJ2-5; 11 positions agree with TRBD2. The J segment lost 5 bases and the V segment lost 3 bases, leaving 5 bases of the junction unmatched. The CDR3 contains 15 residues. CDR3 sequence: CASSFNPSGRETQYF. The CDR3 DNA is TGTGCCAGCAGTTTTAATCCTAGCGGGAGGGAGACCCAGTACTTC.

This clonotype was recorded many times. The genes are TRBV6-2 or TRBV6-3 and TRBJ2-6; D gene unclear. Trimming stripped 2 bases from V and 0 bases from J, with 11 bases between. Germline CDR1 MNHEY, CDR2 SVGEGT. CDR3 length equals 17 residues. The chain's CDR3 is CASSYPAANSGANVLTF. The CDR3 DNA reads TGTGCCAGCAGTTACCCGGCGGCCAACTCTGGGGCCAACGTCCTGACTTTC.

This clonotype has just a few counts. The genes are TRBV10-2 and TRBJ2-5; D remains unclear. The CDR3 consists of 11 residues. Germline CDR1 and CDR2: WSHSY and SAAADI. V was shortened by 8 bases and J by 5 bases, with 9 bases between the two germline ends. Here the CDR3 DNA reads TGCGCCAGCGGACCGTTGGAGACCCAGTACTTC. This sequence encodes CASGPLETQYF.

The sample holds many counts of this clonotype. The chain joins TRBV10-3 to TRBJ1-1; D gene unclear. Germline V gene sequence: CDR1 ENHRY, CDR2 SYGVKD. The CDR3 spans 14 residues. The germline V and J ends were trimmed by 0 bases and 1 base, with 6 bases remaining between them. DNA for the CDR3: TGTGCCATCAGTGAGTCAGCAGGGAACACTGAAGCTTTCTTT. Its protein is CAISESAGNTEAFF.

This clonotype showed up just a few times. With a much larger clone just one base away, this may be a read error. The chain joins TRBV12-3 or TRBV12-4 to TRBJ2-7, with D possibly TRBD2 on 5 matching bases. This CDR3 region has 14 residues. CDR3 amino acids: CVSSFHTSSYEQYF. DNA for the CDR3: TGTGTCAGCAGTTTTCATACTAGCTCCTACGAGCAGTACTTC.